The entry below gives a single TCR beta chain sequence along with its context. Under the authors' procedure: Amplified reference gene primers provided the basis for estimating nucleated cell counts. The protocol was immunoSEQ multiplex PCR, while the TCRdb copy is restricted to in-frame clones and leaves out a portion. Clone size and V and J calls were adopted from that table, with D and trimming inferred from the DNA. The data contain tens of thousands of clones, over 80% of them singletons. This entry is derived from a study of blood T cell repertoires in COVID-19. Study-level background: The United States, Italy and Spain were the sources of the acute and convalescent COVID-19 samples. Sources were T cells, B-cell-depleted T cells, or PBMCs; the material itself was cDNA or gDNA.

Trimming cost V 4 bases and J 6 bases, with 13 bases left between them. CDR1 is SGHTA and CDR2 is FQGNSA in the germline V gene. CDR3 size: 13 residues. Sequenced input: peripheral blood. The rearrangement links TRBV7-2 to TRBJ2-7; no clear D gene. This sequence was found in a human donor in a cohort sampled during active COVID-19. CDR3 sequence reads: CASSSYLAPEQYF. Here the CDR3 DNA reads TGTGCCAGCAGCTCTTACCTGGCTCCCGAGCAGTACTTC.